These T cell receptor beta chains were read from a single sample in a study of cytomegalovirus exposure and HLA in healthy donors. This table comes from immunoSEQ multiplex PCR, and its TCRdb copy is limited to in-frame clones, with some not included. Among roughly 160,000 clones listed, 80% were seen once. The sample was PBMCs. Receptors originate from a male donor in good health and CMV-seronegative. Each CDR3 is given with its conserved first and last residue. Fields, in order: J gene, D gene, V gene, clone size, CDR3 protein, CDR3 DNA. D genes are given only for firm matches. Expanded clones get a size class; other rows say once, few or many, or leave the size out.

TRBJ2-5 | . | TRBV14 | . | CASKQGGETQYF | TGTGCCAGTAAACAGGGCGGGGAGACCCAGTACTTC
TRBJ2-1 | TRBD2 | TRBV5-1 | . | CASSLVLAGGTYNEQFF | TGCGCCAGCAGCTTGGTACTAGCGGGGGGAACCTACAATGAGCAGTTCTTC
TRBJ2-2 | . | TRBV5-1 | few | CASSQPDSLGELFF | TGCGCCAGCAGCCAACCAGACTCCCTCGGGGAGCTGTTTTTT
TRBJ2-5 | TRBD1 | TRBV6-1 | once | CASSRQGFSGETQYF | TGTGCCAGCAGTAGACAGGGGTTCTCGGGAGAGACCCAGTACTTC
TRBJ2-1 | TRBD2 | TRBV7-9 | . | CASTRSGTSYNEQFF | TGTGCCAGCACCCGTAGCGGGACCTCCTACAATGAGCAGTTCTTC
TRBJ1-2 | . | TRBV15 | . | CATSRDPGVTNYGYTF | TGTGCCACCAGCAGAGACCCAGGGGTTACTAACTATGGCTACACCTTC
TRBJ2-3 | TRBD1 | TRBV5-1 | . | CASSLAGGLGTDTQYF | TGCGCCAGCAGCTTGGCAGGGGGTCTGGGCACAGATACGCAGTATTTT
TRBJ2-7 | . | TRBV6-5 | once | CASSYSEGVGYEQYF | TGTGCCAGCAGTTACTCGGAAGGGGTAGGGTACGAGCAGTACTTC
TRBJ2-7 | . | TRBV19 | . | CAAGRSPRQYF | TGTGCCGCTGGCCGATCCCCTCGGCAGTACTTC
TRBJ2-1 | TRBD1 | TRBV11-3 | . | CASSLEQGGSSSYNEQFF | TGTGCCAGCAGCTTAGAACAGGGGGGCTCGAGCTCCTACAATGAGCAGTTCTTC
TRBJ1-6 | . | TRBV6-4 | few | CASSDAGEPGSPLHF | TGTGCCAGCAGTGACGCAGGGGAGCCGGGTTCACCCCTCCACTTT
TRBJ2-7 | TRBD1 | TRBV5-1 | . | CASSFPTGNEQYF | TGCGCCAGCAGCTTTCCGACAGGGAACGAGCAGTACTTC
TRBJ1-2 | . | TRBV18 | . | CASSLGINNYGYTF | TGTGCCAGCTCACTGGGCATCAATAACTATGGCTACACCTTC
TRBJ1-5 | TRBD1 | TRBV29-1 | . | CSVQDRVGNQPQHF | TGCAGCGTCCAGGACAGGGTAGGAAATCAGCCCCAGCATTTT
TRBJ1-2 | TRBD1 | TRBV7-2 | . | CASSLLSGQTNYGYTF | TGTGCCAGCAGCTTATTATCGGGACAGACTAACTATGGCTACACCTTC
TRBJ1-5 | TRBD1 | TRBV5-4 | . | CASSFDRQGGQPQHF | TGTGCCAGCAGTTTTGACCGACAGGGGGGTCAGCCCCAGCATTTT
TRBJ2-7 | . | TRBV7-8 | . | CASSPRSPYEQYF | TGTGCCAGCAGCCCTCGTAGTCCATACGAGCAGTACTTC
TRBJ1-2 | . | TRBV27 | . | CASSLYPDGNPRGYTF | TGTGCCAGCAGTTTGTACCCAGACGGAAACCCGCGGGGCTACACCTTC
TRBJ1-4 | TRBD1 | TRBV6-6 | few | CASTEGERTGHEKLFF | TGTGCCAGCACCGAAGGAGAGCGGACAGGGCACGAAAAACTGTTTTTT
TRBJ2-7 | . | TRBV30 | . | CAWSRGGSYEQYF | TGTGCCTGGAGTCGTGGGGGGTCCTACGAGCAGTACTTC
TRBJ1-2 | TRBD1 | TRBV19 | . | CASTRRTGDYGYTF | TGTGCCAGTACCCGCCGGACAGGGGACTATGGCTACACCTTC
TRBJ2-1 | TRBD2 | TRBV9 | . | CASSVAGAGGPENEQFF | TGTGCCAGCAGCGTAGCCGGGGCGGGGGGGCCGGAGAATGAGCAGTTCTTC
TRBJ2-1 | . | TRBV6-5 | . | CASSYGLGRVNEQFF | TGTGCCAGCAGTTACGGGTTGGGCAGGGTTAATGAGCAGTTCTTC
TRBJ1-3 | . | TRBV30 | . | CAWSRGLENTIYF | TGTGCCTGGAGCAGAGGACTGGAAAACACCATATATTTT